The present T cell receptor (beta chain) was sequenced within a study of beta chain features in type 1 diabetes. General observations from the study: There was no resolution here of whether HLA type influences TCRB rearrangement.

Reverse transcription of all isolated RNA meant that expressed TCRB transcripts were sequenced. Repertoires were generated with immunoSEQ multiplex PCR, while TCRdb's copy carries only in-frame clones and drops some. Counted here are hundreds of thousands of clones, about 16% occurring once; the ten biggest clones make up approximately 0.093%. The CDR3 length is 14 residues. V dropped 6 bases and J dropped 7 bases, with 15 bases sitting between them. Per the germline V gene, CDR1 is MNHNY and CDR2 is SVGAGI (reference sequence). The table lists this clone with a few counts. The antigen is unknown. The origin of this receptor is a man in his late teens or twenties in good health. Source material: naive CD4+ T cells from blood. This chain links TRBV6-6 with TRBJ1-4, with TRBD1 as a possible D gene (5 bases). DNA of the CDR3: TGTGCCAGCAGGTCGACAGTGATGGGTGAAAAACTGTTTTTT. Translation gives CASRSTVMGEKLFF.